Below are 15 T cell receptor beta chains sequenced from a single sample in a study of blood T cell repertoires in COVID-19. Using immunoSEQ multiplex PCR, the repertoire was profiled, and TCRdb retains in-frame clones only, with some absent. The sample yields 64,000 or so clones, roughly 80% seen once. The sequenced sample consisted of peripheral blood. Source of these receptors: a man older than 75 with acute or convalescent COVID-19.

This clone was seen a few times. The chain is built from TRBV27 and TRBJ2-2; the D gene is possibly TRBD1 (7 bases). In germline, CDR1 is MNHEY, CDR2 SMNVEV (reference sequence). Trimming shortened V by 3 bases and J by 7 bases, and 21 bases separated the two germline ends. CDR3 size: 17 residues. The CDR3, as DNA: TGTGCCAGCAGTTTGGAGGGGGCGGGGATTTTCGGCGGGGAGCTGTTTTTT. Translation: CASSLEGAGIFGGELFF.

This chain links TRBV11-2 with TRBJ1-2; D gene uncertain. The CDR3 has 17 residues. Germline loops: CDR1 SGHAT, CDR2 FQNNGV. Between the trimmed V and J ends, which lost 8 bases and 0 bases, there was a span of 22 bases. CDR3 loop: CASYFGSSSGTNYGYTF. The CDR3, as DNA: TGTGCCAGCTACTTTGGGTCTTCCTCGGGTACTAACTATGGCTACACCTTC.

This clone appeared a single time. The chain couples TRBV5-1 to TRBJ2-1, with D possibly TRBD1 on 5 matching bases. V was clipped by 4 bases and J by 4 bases, with 9 bases between them. In germline, CDR1 is SGHRS, CDR2 YFSETQ. This CDR3 is built from 13 residues. CDR3 sequence reads: CASSMTAYNEQFF. As DNA, the CDR3 is TGCGCCAGCAGCATGACAGCTTACAATGAGCAGTTCTTC. Looking up the rest from reference TRBV5-1 and TRBJ2-1 gives the full variable domain: KAGVTQTPRYLIKTRGQQVTLSCSPISGHRSVSWYQQTPGQGLQFLFEYFSETQRNKGNFPGRFSGRQFSNSRSEMNVSTLELGDSALYLCASSMTAYNEQFFGPGTRLTVL.

This rearrangement joins TRBV5-5 to TRBJ1-6, with D uncertain. Germline V gene sequence: CDR1 SGHKS, CDR2 YYEKEE (reference sequence). V gave up 0 bases and J gave up 7 bases, with 8 bases separating them. CDR3 length equals 14 residues. CDR3 in DNA: TGTGCCAGCAGCTTGGAGGCGGGCAATTCACCCCTCCACTTT. Translated, it gives CASSLEAGNSPLHF.

The genes are TRBV29-1 and TRBJ2-1; 11 nucleotides match TRBD2. Per the germline V gene, CDR1 is SQVTM and CDR2 is ANQGSEA. The CDR3 extends over 16 amino acids. V shed 4 bases and J 3 bases; nucleotides not matched to a gene: 8. Here the CDR3 reads CSVASGTSGLYNEQFF. Here the CDR3 DNA reads TGCAGCGTTGCCTCCGGGACTAGCGGACTCTACAATGAGCAGTTCTTC.

The V gene is TRBV5-1, the J gene TRBJ2-5; TRBD2 agrees at 14 bases. Germline V gene data show CDR1 as SGHRS and CDR2 as YFSETQ. The CDR3 spans 15 residues. V shed 5 bases and J 12 bases; nucleotides not matched to a gene: 12. The CDR3 here is CASRLSGTSGGRKYF. The CDR3 region has the DNA TGCGCCAGCAGACTATCCGGGACTAGCGGGGGCAGGAAGTACTTC.

This chain uses TRBV3-1 (or the pseudogene TRBV3-2) with TRBJ2-1; 10 bases map to TRBD1. The V gene's germline CDR1 is LGHDT and CDR2 YNNKEL (reference sequence). There are 18 residues in the CDR3. The J segment lost 0 bases and the V segment lost 2 bases, leaving 7 bases of the junction unmatched. CDR3 protein: CASSQPGTGVSSYNEQFF. Written as DNA, the CDR3 is TGTGCCAGCAGCCAACCCGGGACAGGGGTTTCCTCCTACAATGAGCAGTTCTTC.

The gene calls are TRBV5-1 and TRBJ2-1, with 12 bases aligning to TRBD1. J lost 9 bases, V lost 4 bases, and 8 bases had no gene match. Germline CDR1 SGHRS, CDR2 YFSETQ. The CDR3 spans 15 residues. DNA for the CDR3: TGCGCCAGCAGCGGCGGGACAGGGGGCCGGAGTGAGCAGTTCTTC. It is translated as CASSGGTGGRSEQFF.

The chain employs TRBV5-1 and TRBJ2-7, with D unresolved. CDR3 length: 13 amino acids. Germline loops: CDR1 SGHRS, CDR2 YFSETQ. With 4 bases removed from V and 4 bases from J, the gap between germline ends came to 12 bases. The CDR3 region has the DNA TGCGCCAGCAGCGCAGTATGGTCTTACGAGCAGTACTTC. Translated: CASSAVWSYEQYF. Variable domain in full (rest from reference TRBV5-1 and TRBJ2-7): KAGVTQTPRYLIKTRGQQVTLSCSPISGHRSVSWYQQTPGQGLQFLFEYFSETQRNKGNFPGRFSGRQFSNSRSEMNVSTLELGDSALYLCASSAVWSYEQYFGPGTRLTVT.

The chain has TRBV18 and TRBJ2-7; 7 bases fit TRBD2. The CDR3 sequence is 12 residues long. Germline trimming cut 5 bases from V and 7 bases from J; bases unmatched to any gene: 5. Per the germline V gene, CDR1 is KGHSH and CDR2 is LQKENI. CDR3: CASSTPLAEQYF. The CDR3 DNA reads TGTGCCAGCTCAACCCCACTAGCGGAGCAGTACTTC.

The chain couples TRBV6-5 to TRBJ1-2, with a weak D call TRBD1 (6 bases). Germline assignment: CDR1 MNHEY and CDR2 SVGAGI. V lost 4 bases and J 5 bases, leaving 17 bases between the germline ends. CDR3 length equals 15 residues. This CDR3 reads CASSSQGQAPYGYTF. In nucleotides, the CDR3 is TGTGCCAGCAGTTCGCAGGGGCAGGCACCATATGGCTACACCTTC.

The chain couples TRBV2 to TRBJ2-7; a weak D match, TRBD1 (5 bases). Trimming left V 6 bases short and J 4 bases short, with 13 bases between. The germline V gene encodes CDR1 SNHLY and CDR2 FYNNEI. The CDR3 is 13 amino acids. The CDR3 loop is CASSGRRVYEQYF. The CDR3 nucleotides are TGTGCCAGCAGCGGTCGCAGGGTATACGAGCAGTACTTC.

In its sample, this clone was seen once. V gene TRBV11-3 combines with J gene TRBJ1-2; D is ambiguous. The germline gives CDR1 SGHNT, CDR2 YENEEA. The CDR3 loop spans 13 amino acids. Deletions cut 2 bases from V and 3 bases from J, with 7 bases between. The CDR3 spells CASSLTTDYGYTF. The CDR3, as DNA: TGTGCCAGCAGCTTAACAACCGACTATGGCTACACCTTC.

The CDR3 DNA reads TGTGCCAGTAGAAGCTTAGCGGGGGGGAAGGATGAGCAGTTCTTC. It codes for CASRSLAGGKDEQFF. The chain links TRBV19 to TRBJ2-1, with 11 bases matching TRBD2. The junction had 9 bases not matched to a gene; V was cut back by 6 bases and J by 8 bases. The length of the CDR3 is 15 residues. Per the germline V gene, CDR1 is LNHDA and CDR2 is SQIVND (reference sequence). Drawing the rest from reference TRBV19 and TRBJ2-1, the complete variable domain is DGGITQSPKYLFRKEGQNVTLSCEQNLNHDAMYWYRQDPGQGLRLIYYSQIVNDFQKGDIAEGYSVSREKKESFPLTVTSAQKNPTAFYLCASRSLAGGKDEQFFGPGTRLTVL.

The CDR3 DNA reads TGTGCCAGCAGCTTAGATCTTTCGCAGGGGATATCCTACAATGAGCAGTTCTTC. This sequence encodes CASSLDLSQGISYNEQFF. The chain employs TRBV7-2 and TRBJ2-1; a possible D gene is TRBD1 (6 bases). This CDR3 is built from 18 residues. Germline V CDR1 and CDR2: SGHTA, FQGNSA. V lost 1 base to trimming and J lost 1 base, with 17 bases between them.